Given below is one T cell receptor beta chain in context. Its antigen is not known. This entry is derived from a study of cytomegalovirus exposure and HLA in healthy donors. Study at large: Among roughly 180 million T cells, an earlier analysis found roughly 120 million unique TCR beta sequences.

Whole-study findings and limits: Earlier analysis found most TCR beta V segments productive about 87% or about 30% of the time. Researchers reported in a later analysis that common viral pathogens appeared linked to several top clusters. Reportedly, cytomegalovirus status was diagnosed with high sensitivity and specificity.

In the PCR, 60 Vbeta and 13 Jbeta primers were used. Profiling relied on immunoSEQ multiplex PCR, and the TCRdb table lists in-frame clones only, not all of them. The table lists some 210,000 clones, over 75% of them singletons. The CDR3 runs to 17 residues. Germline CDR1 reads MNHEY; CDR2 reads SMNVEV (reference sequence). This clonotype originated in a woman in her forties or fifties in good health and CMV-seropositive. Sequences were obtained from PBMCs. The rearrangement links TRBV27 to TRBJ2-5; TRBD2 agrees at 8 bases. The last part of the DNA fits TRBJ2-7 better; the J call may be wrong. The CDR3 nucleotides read TGTGCCAGCAGTTTTTCCCGCCCGTTAGCGGGGCCCTACGAGCAGTACTTC. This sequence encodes CASSFSRPLAGPYEQYF.